The 23 T cell receptor beta chains below all came from one sample that was sequenced in a study of blood T cell repertoires in COVID-19 (dated by TCRdb to 2018 to 2020). The receptor library was made with the immunoSEQ multiplex PCR assay. The immuneACCESS repertoire file appears here via TCRdb, limited to in-frame rearrangements. These files lack a portion of the clones; in checked studies, under half of the deficit traces to unresolved V genes, and the cause of the others is not known. The sample table lists 150,000 to 200,000 clones, roughly 87% of them with a count of one. About 8.3% of the sample is held by the ten biggest clonotypes. The sequenced sample was peripheral blood. These receptors were taken from a woman between 65 and 79 years old with COVID-19, enrolled during active disease.

The V gene is TRBV7-2, the J gene TRBJ1-2; possibly TRBD1 for D (5 bases). The germline V gene has CDR1 SGHTA and CDR2 FQGNSA. CDR3 length: 13 residues. The V gene lost 1 base and the J gene lost 3 bases, with 6 bases spanning the gap. CDR3 bases: TGTGCCAGCAGCTTAGTAGGGGACTATGGCTACACCTTC. It specifies CASSLVGDYGYTF.

This chain uses TRBV30 with TRBJ2-5; TRBD2 matches at 13 bases. Trimming removed 8 bases from V and 3 bases from J; junction bases left unmatched: 6. This CDR3 is built from 14 residues. The germline V gene has CDR1 GTSNPN and CDR2 SVGIG (reference sequence). DNA for the CDR3: TGTGCCCTATTGACTAGCGGGAGGAAAGAGACCCAGTACTTC. Protein product: CALLTSGRKETQYF.

The rearrangement links TRBV18 to TRBJ2-5; the match to TRBD2 covers 12 bases. The CDR3 length is 17 residues. The V gene's germline CDR1 is KGHSH and CDR2 LQKENI. V gave up 1 base and J gave up 5 bases; unmatched junction bases: 8. As DNA, the CDR3 is TGTGCCAGCTCACCACGGGGACTAGCGGGTCAAAGCGAGACCCAGTACTTC. Protein product: CASSPRGLAGQSETQYF.

J is TRBJ1-3 and V is TRBV7-2; 7 bases are shared with TRBD1. This CDR3 is built from 15 residues. J was trimmed by 3 bases and V by 5 bases; bases with no gene match: 7. CDR1 and CDR2 from the germline V gene are SGHTA and FQGNSA. CDR3 residues: CASSRGTDGGNTIYF. The CDR3 DNA follows: TGTGCCAGCAGCCGTGGGACAGATGGTGGAAACACCATATATTTT.

The chain employs TRBV28 and TRBJ1-6; tentatively, D is TRBD1 (6 bases). Trimming removed 8 bases from V and 10 bases from J, with 18 bases in between. The CDR3 is 14 residues long. Per germline, CDR1 MDHEN and CDR2 SYDVKM. CDR3 sequence reads: CASSRGGAESPLHF. The CDR3 DNA is TGTGCCAGCTCCCGGGGGGGCGCGGAATCACCCCTCCACTTT.

The CDR3 nucleotides are TGTGCCAGCAGAGGCCCGACAGGGGGCGTCTACGAGCAGTACTTC. Translated: CASRGPTGGVYEQYF. This chain uses TRBV27 with TRBJ2-7; TRBD1 matches 10 bases. Germline V gives CDR1 MNHEY, CDR2 SMNVEV (reference sequence). With V trimmed by 6 bases and J by 3 bases, 8 bases remained unmatched. This CDR3 contains 15 residues.

The chain has TRBV11-2 and TRBJ2-1; 11 bases are a match to TRBD2. This CDR3 spans 17 amino acids. Trimming cost V 1 base and J 7 bases; bases outside gene matches: 9. Germline V gives CDR1 SGHAT, CDR2 FQNNGV. The CDR3 loop is CASSLGLAGGSWNEQFF. In DNA form, the CDR3 reads TGTGCCAGCAGCTTAGGGCTAGCGGGAGGATCCTGGAATGAGCAGTTCTTC.

This chain connects TRBV19 to TRBJ2-1; a possible D gene is TRBD2 (5 bases). Trimming removed 5 bases from V and 7 bases from J, with 12 bases in between. The CDR3 is 13 residues long. Germline V lookup: CDR1 LNHDA, CDR2 SQIVND (reference sequence). This CDR3 is CASSVLPGNEQFF. As DNA, the CDR3 is TGTGCCAGTAGTGTGTTGCCGGGGAATGAGCAGTTCTTC.

Here the CDR3 DNA reads TGTGCCAGCAGCTCGGGAGGGCCAGCAGATACGCAGTATTTT. Residues: CASSSGGPADTQYF. The V gene is TRBV27, the J gene TRBJ2-3; the match to TRBD2 covers 8 bases. Germline CDR1 and CDR2: MNHEY and SMNVEV (reference sequence). V shed 6 bases and J 4 bases; nucleotides not matched to a gene: 6. This CDR3 has 14 residues.

The chain joins TRBV7-2 to TRBJ1-1; TRBD1 is a possible D gene (6 bases). The germline V gene encodes CDR1 SGHTA and CDR2 FQGNSA. V lost 4 bases to trimming and J lost 4 bases, with 13 bases between them. This CDR3 region has 14 residues. The CDR3 protein is CASSSLTGSTEAFF. The CDR3 nucleotides are TGTGCCAGCAGCTCACTCACAGGGAGCACTGAAGCTTTCTTT.

The chain has TRBV9 and TRBJ1-3; D is possibly TRBD1 (6 bases). Trimming shortened V by 1 base and J by 3 bases, and 11 bases separated the two germline ends. The CDR3 runs to 15 residues. CDR1 is SGDLS and CDR2 is YYNGEE in the germline V gene. The CDR3 DNA is TGTGCCAGCAGCGTAACAGACAGGTTTGGAAACACCATATATTTT. As protein: CASSVTDRFGNTIYF.

The J gene is TRBJ1-4, the V gene TRBV12-3 or TRBV12-4; D call uncertain. Trimming removed 7 bases at V and 7 bases at J, with 10 bases between. The CDR3 sequence is 12 residues long. The CDR3 loop reads CASTPEGEKLFF. CDR3 DNA: TGTGCCAGCACCCCTGAGGGTGAAAAACTGTTTTTT.

This clone was observed a single time. The chain recombines TRBV19 with TRBJ1-1, with a possible D match to TRBD1 (6 bases). Germline V lookup: CDR1 LNHDA, CDR2 SQIVND (reference sequence). V lost 4 bases to trimming and J lost 5 bases, with 14 bases between them. This CDR3 is built from 14 residues. Written as DNA, the CDR3 is TGTGCCAGTAGTACTCAGGGGAGTTGGACTGAAGCTTTCTTT. Protein sequence: CASSTQGSWTEAFF.

This clone was observed once. This rearrangement joins TRBV11-3 to TRBJ2-3; 11 bases match TRBD2. Trimming cost V 5 bases and J 0 bases; bases outside gene matches: 4. The CDR3 is made up of 16 amino acids. Germline-derived CDR1 and CDR2 are SGHNT and YENEEA. As DNA, the CDR3 is TGTGCCAGCAGCCGCACTAGCGGGGGAAGCACAGATACGCAGTATTTT. As protein: CASSRTSGGSTDTQYF.

The gene calls are TRBV6-5 and TRBJ1-2, with D perhaps TRBD1 (5 bases). The CDR3 length is 13 residues. V was pared by 4 bases and J by 5 bases, with 11 bases between. Germline V gives CDR1 MNHEY, CDR2 SVGAGI. The DNA of the CDR3 is TGTGCCAGCAGTTCGCCAGACAGTTATGGCTACACCTTC. Translating gives CASSSPDSYGYTF.

The rearrangement joins TRBV6-2 or TRBV6-3 to TRBJ2-5; 10 bases fit TRBD2. CDR1 and CDR2 (germline): MNHEY, SVGEGT. This CDR3 region has 17 residues. V shed 6 bases, J shed 4 bases, and the junction held 14 bases outside the gene matches. The CDR3 spells CASSSIRTSGGGETQYF. CDR3 DNA: TGTGCCAGCAGCTCGATTCGGACTAGCGGAGGAGGAGAGACCCAGTACTTC.

The V and J genes are TRBV10-3 and TRBJ2-1; possible D gene TRBD2, 5 bases. V lost 4 bases and J 5 bases, leaving 15 bases between the germline ends. CDR3 length equals 15 residues. Germline CDR1 and CDR2: ENHRY and SYGVKD. CDR3 DNA: TGTGCCATCAGTGGTTCTAGCCAGCAGAACAATGAGCAGTTCTTC. This translates into CAISGSSQQNNEQFF.

V and J are TRBV3-1 (or the pseudogene TRBV3-2) and TRBJ1-1, with D tentatively TRBD1 (5 bases). V dropped 4 bases and J dropped 1 base, with 10 bases sitting between them. Germline CDR1 and CDR2: LGHDT and YNNKEL (reference sequence). The CDR3 sequence is 14 residues long. The CDR3 is CASSLLRENTEAFF. For the CDR3, the DNA is TGTGCCAGCAGCCTCCTCAGGGAGAACACTGAAGCTTTCTTT.

The table lists this clone with a count of one. The V gene is TRBV28, the J gene TRBJ1-5; 10 bases match TRBD1. This CDR3 contains 15 residues. CDR1 is MDHEN, CDR2 SYDVKM, per germline. V was clipped by 5 bases and J by 7 bases; unmatched bases: 8. The CDR3 spells CASSMGTGVGQPQHF. DNA for the CDR3: TGTGCCAGCAGTATGGGGACAGGGGTCGGGCAGCCCCAGCATTTT.

V is TRBV7-2 and J is TRBJ2-7, with TRBD1 matching over 11 bases. Unmatched junction bases numbered 6, after V lost 6 bases and J lost 2 bases. From germline, CDR1 is SGHTA and CDR2 FQGNSA. The CDR3 has 15 amino acids. The CDR3 here is CASSYLGQGAYEQYF. CDR3 bases: TGTGCCAGCAGTTACCTGGGACAGGGGGCCTACGAGCAGTACTTC. The full variable domain, in which reference TRBV7-2 and TRBJ2-7 provide the parts outside the CDR3, is GAGVSQSPSNKVTEKGKDVELRCDPISGHTALYWYRQSLGQGLEFLIYFQGNSAPDKSGLPSDRFSAERTGGSVSTLTIQRTQQEDSAVYLCASSYLGQGAYEQYFGPGTRLTVT.

The CDR3: CASTQGRDRFEQYF. The DNA of the CDR3 is TGTGCCAGTACCCAGGGGAGGGATCGATTCGAGCAGTACTTC. The chain uses TRBV2 and TRBJ2-7, with D tentatively TRBD2 (7 bases). The germline V gene has CDR1 SNHLY and CDR2 FYNNEI. V gave up 9 bases and J gave up 6 bases, with 21 bases separating them. The CDR3 contains 14 residues. Drawing the rest from reference TRBV2 and TRBJ2-7, the complete variable domain is EPEVTQTPSHQVTQMGQEVILRCVPISNHLYFYWYRQILGQKVEFLVSFYNNEISEKSEIFDDQFSVERPDGSNFTLKIRSTKLEDSAMYFCASTQGRDRFEQYFGPGTRLTVT.

This clone was detected a few times. This chain links TRBV6-4 with TRBJ2-7; 11 nucleotides agree with TRBD2. The CDR3 runs 19 residues. V trimming: 2 bases; J trimming: 2 bases; junction bases outside the gene matches: 14. CDR1 and CDR2 from the germline V gene are MRHNA and SNTAGT. The CDR3 loop is CASSDPKIGTSGRTYEQYF. CDR3 nucleotides: TGTGCCAGCAGTGACCCCAAAATCGGGACTAGCGGACGAACCTACGAGCAGTACTTC.

This sequence joins TRBV18 and TRBJ1-5; no firm D call. Germline CDR1 is KGHSH and CDR2 is LQKENI. V was pared by 4 bases and J by 1 base, with 8 bases between. The CDR3 is 14 residues long. Here the CDR3 reads CASSQSGSNQPQHF. The CDR3 DNA is TGTGCCAGCTCACAAAGCGGAAGCAATCAGCCCCAGCATTTT.